This record covers a single T cell receptor (beta chain). No antigen is known for it. This entry is derived from a study of cytomegalovirus exposure and HLA in healthy donors. Findings of the study overall: Most TCR sequences showed up rarely, but some public TCRs showed up in many donors. A later analysis found common viral pathogens apparently linked to several of the most significant clusters. In the analysis, some V segments, TRBV6-2 and TRBV6-3 included, were excluded as indistinguishable.

With 60 Vbeta and 13 Jbeta primers, the PCR was carried out. Sequenced by immunoSEQ multiplex PCR; TCRdb stores in-frame clones only, minus some. The data hold some 190,000 clones, with over 65% observed a single time. The germline CDR1 and CDR2 sequences are MGHDK and SYGVNS. Trimming cost V 1 base and J 3 bases; bases outside gene matches: 2. CDR3 length equals 16 residues. This clonotype was sampled from a man between 18 and 29 years old in good health and CMV-seronegative. The chain combines TRBV25-1 with TRBJ1-6; 8 bases map to TRBD1. Input material: PBMCs. The CDR3 protein is CASSELDRDYNSPLHF. The CDR3 coding sequence is TGTGCCAGCAGTGAATTGGACAGGGACTATAATTCACCCCTCCACTTT.